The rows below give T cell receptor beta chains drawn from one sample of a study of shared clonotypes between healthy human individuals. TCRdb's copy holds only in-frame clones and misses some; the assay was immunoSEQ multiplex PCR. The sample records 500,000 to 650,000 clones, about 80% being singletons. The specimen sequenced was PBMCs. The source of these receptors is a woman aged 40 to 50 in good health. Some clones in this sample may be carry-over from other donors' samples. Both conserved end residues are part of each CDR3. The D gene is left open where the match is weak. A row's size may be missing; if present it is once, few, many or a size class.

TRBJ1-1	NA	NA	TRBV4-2	CASSQEAGASSPMNTEAFF	TGTGCCAGCAGCCAAGAGGCAGGGGCCTCAAGCCCCATGAACACTGAAGCTTTCTTT
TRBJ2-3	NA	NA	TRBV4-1	CASSRGRGTVFSTDTQYF	TGCGCCAGCAGCCGAGGGAGGGGGACAGTCTTTAGCACAGATACGCAGTATTTT
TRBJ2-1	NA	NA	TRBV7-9	CASSLENEQFF	TGTGCCAGCAGCCTGGAAAATGAGCAGTTCTTC
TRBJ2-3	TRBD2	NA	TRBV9	CASSVAASGTSQYF	TGTGCCAGCAGCGTAGCGGCTAGCGGGACTTCGCAGTATTTT
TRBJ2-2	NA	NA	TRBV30	CAWSLKYTGELFF	TGTGCCTGGAGTCTTAAATACACCGGGGAGCTGTTTTTT
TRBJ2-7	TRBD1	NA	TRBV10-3	CAIGTETYEQYF	TGTGCCATCGGGACAGAAACCTACGAGCAGTACTTC
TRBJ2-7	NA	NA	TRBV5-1	CASSERTATGGEQYF	TGCGCCAGCAGCGAGAGGACGGCCACTGGTGGCGAGCAGTACTTC
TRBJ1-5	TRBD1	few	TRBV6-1	CASSDGQGDQPQHF	TGTGCCAGCAGTGACGGACAGGGAGATCAGCCCCAGCATTTT
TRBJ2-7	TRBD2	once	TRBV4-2	CASSPPAGGDDEQYF	TGTGCCAGCAGCCCCCCAGCGGGAGGGGATGACGAGCAGTACTTC
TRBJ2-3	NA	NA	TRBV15	CATRRNGATDTQYF	TGTGCCACCCGCAGAAATGGGGCCACAGATACGCAGTATTTT
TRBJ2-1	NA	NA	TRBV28	CASSIQGLEYNEQFF	TGTGCCAGCAGTATACAGGGATTGGAGTACAATGAGCAGTTCTTC
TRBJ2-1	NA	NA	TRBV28	CASSLIADAYNEQFF	TGTGCCAGCAGTTTAATAGCGGACGCCTACAATGAGCAGTTCTTC
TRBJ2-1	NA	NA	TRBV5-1	CASSPTNGNEQFF	TGCGCCAGCAGCCCCACTAACGGGAATGAGCAGTTCTTC
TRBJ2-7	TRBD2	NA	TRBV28	CASSLSLAGGREQYF	TGTGCCAGCAGTTTAAGTCTAGCGGGAGGGCGGGAGCAGTACTTC
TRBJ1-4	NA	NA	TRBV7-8	CASSPTGTQLLTKSVKLFF	TGTGCCAGCAGCCCTACCGGGACCCAACTCTTAACCAAGAGTGTAAAACTGTTTTTT
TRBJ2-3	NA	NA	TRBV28	CASIRGSTDTQYF	TGTGCCAGCATCCGGGGGTCCACAGATACGCAGTATTTT
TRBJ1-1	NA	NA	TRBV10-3	CAISESMNTEAFF	TGTGCCATCAGTGAGTCGATGAACACTGAAGCTTTCTTT
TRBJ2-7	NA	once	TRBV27	CASGGRHAYEQYF	TGTGCCAGCGGGGGACGGCATGCCTACGAGCAGTACTTC
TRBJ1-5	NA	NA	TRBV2	CASRTRNSNQPQHF	TGTGCCAGCAGGACAAGAAATAGCAATCAGCCCCAGCATTTT
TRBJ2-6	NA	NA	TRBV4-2	CASSQDLGTGANVLTF	TGTGCCAGCAGCCAAGATCTTGGAACTGGGGCCAACGTCCTGACTTTC
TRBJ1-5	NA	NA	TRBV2	CASSERLPIYSNQPQHF	TGTGCCAGCAGTGAGCGACTTCCCATTTATAGCAATCAGCCCCAGCATTTT
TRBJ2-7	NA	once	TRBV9	CASSRGGEQYF	TGTGCCAGCAGTCGTGGGGGGGAGCAGTACTTC
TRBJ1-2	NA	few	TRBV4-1	CASSQRGANYGYTF	TGCGCCAGCAGCCAAAGGGGAGCTAACTATGGCTACACCTTC
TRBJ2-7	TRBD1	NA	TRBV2	CASSEGQGAYEQYF	TGTGCCAGCAGTGAGGGACAGGGGGCCTACGAGCAGTACTTC
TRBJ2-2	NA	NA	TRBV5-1	CASSLEETGTGELFF	TGCGCCAGCAGCTTGGAAGAAACAGGGACCGGGGAGCTGTTTTTT
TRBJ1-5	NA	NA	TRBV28	CASRVQGNNQPQHF	TGTGCCAGCAGAGTACAGGGAAACAATCAGCCCCAGCATTTT
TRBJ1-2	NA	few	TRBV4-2	CASSQATRANYGYTF	TGTGCCAGCAGCCAAGCCACAAGAGCTAACTATGGCTACACCTTC
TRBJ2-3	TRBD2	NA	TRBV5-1	CASSLGLAGASTDTQYF	TGCGCCAGCAGCTTAGGCCTAGCGGGAGCTAGCACAGATACGCAGTATTTT
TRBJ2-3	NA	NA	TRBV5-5	CASSPVVGSGTDTQYF	TGTGCCAGCAGCCCGGTGGTTGGGAGTGGCACAGATACGCAGTATTTT
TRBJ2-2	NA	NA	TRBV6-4	CASSDGGVGELFF	TGTGCCAGCAGTGACGGCGGAGTCGGGGAGCTGTTTTTT
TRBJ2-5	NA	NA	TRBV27	CASSLRTQETQYF	TGTGCCAGCAGTTTACGGACTCAAGAGACCCAGTACTTC
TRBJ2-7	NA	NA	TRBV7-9	CASSSPSQTEQYF	TGTGCCAGCAGCTCACCCTCCCAAACTGAGCAGTACTTC
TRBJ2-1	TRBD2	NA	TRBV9	CASSVEGREYNEQFF	TGTGCCAGCAGCGTAGAAGGGCGGGAGTACAATGAGCAGTTCTTC
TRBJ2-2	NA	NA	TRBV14	CASSRTGTPNTGELFF	TGTGCCAGCAGCCGAACCGGGACACCGAACACCGGGGAGCTGTTTTTT
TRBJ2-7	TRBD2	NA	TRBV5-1	CASSLTGLAVAYEQYF	TGCGCCAGCAGCTTAACGGGACTAGCGGTTGCCTACGAGCAGTACTTC
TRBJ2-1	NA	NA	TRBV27	CASSLSQLNEQFF	TGTGCCAGCAGTTTATCACAGCTCAATGAGCAGTTCTTC
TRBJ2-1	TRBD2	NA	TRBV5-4	CASSSGLAGVNEQFF	TGTGCCAGCAGCTCGGGACTAGCGGGAGTCAATGAGCAGTTCTTC
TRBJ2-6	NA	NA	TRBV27	CANQASGANVLTF	TGTGCCAACCAGGCTTCTGGGGCCAACGTCCTGACTTTC
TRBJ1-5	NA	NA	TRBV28	CASSGGGLYQPQHF	TGTGCCAGCTCGGGAGGGGGTCTCTATCAGCCCCAGCATTTT
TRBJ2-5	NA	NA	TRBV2	CASSHTEETQYF	TGTGCCAGCAGCCACACCGAAGAGACCCAGTACTTC
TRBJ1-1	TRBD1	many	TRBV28	CASSLFGEGARNTEAFF	TGTGCCAGCAGTTTATTCGGGGAGGGGGCGAGGAACACTGAAGCTTTCTTT
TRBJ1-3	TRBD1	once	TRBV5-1	CASSWAAGTAGNTIYF	TGCGCCAGCAGCTGGGCCGCCGGGACAGCTGGAAACACCATATATTTT
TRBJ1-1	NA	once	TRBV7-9	CASSSGGPWGNTEAFF	TGTGCCAGCAGCTCGGGGGGGCCGTGGGGAAACACTGAAGCTTTCTTT
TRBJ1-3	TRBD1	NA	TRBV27	CASGDRGSGNTIYF	TGTGCCAGCGGAGACAGGGGCTCTGGAAACACCATATATTTT
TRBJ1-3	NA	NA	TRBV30	CAWSLATGYSGNTIYF	TGTGCCTGGAGCCTTGCTACGGGTTACTCTGGAAACACCATATATTTT
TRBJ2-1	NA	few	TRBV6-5	CASTLGPKQLF	TGTGCCAGCACCCTCGGACCCAAGCAGCTCTTC
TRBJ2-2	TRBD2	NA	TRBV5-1	CASSSFPFSGRNTGELFF	TGCGCCAGCAGCTCCTTCCCCTTTAGCGGGAGGAACACCGGGGAGCTGTTTTTT